The 3 T cell receptor beta chains given below trace back to one sample, sequenced in a study of T cells after yellow fever vaccination. Using its own MiXCR run on the 5' RACE reads, TCRdb lists one record per CDR3 protein. The data show 400,000 to 450,000 distinct CDR3 sequences, 15% to 20% seen once. Here the sequenced sample was PBMCs, taken before the yellow fever booster vaccination. These receptor sequences come from a man between 18 and 29 years old who received the YFV17D yellow fever vaccine.

In DNA, the CDR3 is TGTGCCAGCAGCTCCCAGCTTAATTCACCCCTCCACTTT. Encoded protein: CASSSQLNSPLHF. J is TRBJ1-6 and V is TRBV11-2; no reliable D call. Germline CDR1 SGHAT, CDR2 FQNNGV. The CDR3 is made up of 13 amino acids. V was trimmed by 4 bases and J by 6 bases, leaving 7 bases between them. Looking up the rest from reference TRBV11-2 and TRBJ1-6 gives the full variable domain: EAGVAQSPRYKIIEKRQSVAFWCNPISGHATLYWYQQILGQGPKLLIQFQNNGVVDDSQLPKDRFSAERLKGVDSTLKIQPAKLEDSAVYLCASSSQLNSPLHFGNGTRLTVT.

This clonotype has just a few counts. This rearrangement joins TRBV27 to TRBJ2-7; 7 positions agree with TRBD1. Unmatched junction bases numbered 11, after V lost 0 bases and J lost 0 bases. Germline loops: CDR1 MNHEY, CDR2 SMNVEV (reference sequence). This CDR3 has 18 residues. The CDR3 DNA sequence: TGTGCCAGCAGTTTATCCCCCACGACAGGGCGAAGCTCCTACGAGCAGTACTTC. Translation: CASSLSPTTGRSSYEQYF.

The rearrangement joins TRBV12-3 or TRBV12-4 to TRBJ2-3; 7 nucleotides line up with TRBD2. This CDR3 contains 15 residues. The junction had 8 bases not matched to a gene; V was cut back by 6 bases and J by 2 bases. CDR3 residues: CASSLRGRLTDTQYF. The CDR3 DNA reads as TGTGCCAGCAGCTTGCGGGGGAGACTCACAGATACGCAGTATTTT.